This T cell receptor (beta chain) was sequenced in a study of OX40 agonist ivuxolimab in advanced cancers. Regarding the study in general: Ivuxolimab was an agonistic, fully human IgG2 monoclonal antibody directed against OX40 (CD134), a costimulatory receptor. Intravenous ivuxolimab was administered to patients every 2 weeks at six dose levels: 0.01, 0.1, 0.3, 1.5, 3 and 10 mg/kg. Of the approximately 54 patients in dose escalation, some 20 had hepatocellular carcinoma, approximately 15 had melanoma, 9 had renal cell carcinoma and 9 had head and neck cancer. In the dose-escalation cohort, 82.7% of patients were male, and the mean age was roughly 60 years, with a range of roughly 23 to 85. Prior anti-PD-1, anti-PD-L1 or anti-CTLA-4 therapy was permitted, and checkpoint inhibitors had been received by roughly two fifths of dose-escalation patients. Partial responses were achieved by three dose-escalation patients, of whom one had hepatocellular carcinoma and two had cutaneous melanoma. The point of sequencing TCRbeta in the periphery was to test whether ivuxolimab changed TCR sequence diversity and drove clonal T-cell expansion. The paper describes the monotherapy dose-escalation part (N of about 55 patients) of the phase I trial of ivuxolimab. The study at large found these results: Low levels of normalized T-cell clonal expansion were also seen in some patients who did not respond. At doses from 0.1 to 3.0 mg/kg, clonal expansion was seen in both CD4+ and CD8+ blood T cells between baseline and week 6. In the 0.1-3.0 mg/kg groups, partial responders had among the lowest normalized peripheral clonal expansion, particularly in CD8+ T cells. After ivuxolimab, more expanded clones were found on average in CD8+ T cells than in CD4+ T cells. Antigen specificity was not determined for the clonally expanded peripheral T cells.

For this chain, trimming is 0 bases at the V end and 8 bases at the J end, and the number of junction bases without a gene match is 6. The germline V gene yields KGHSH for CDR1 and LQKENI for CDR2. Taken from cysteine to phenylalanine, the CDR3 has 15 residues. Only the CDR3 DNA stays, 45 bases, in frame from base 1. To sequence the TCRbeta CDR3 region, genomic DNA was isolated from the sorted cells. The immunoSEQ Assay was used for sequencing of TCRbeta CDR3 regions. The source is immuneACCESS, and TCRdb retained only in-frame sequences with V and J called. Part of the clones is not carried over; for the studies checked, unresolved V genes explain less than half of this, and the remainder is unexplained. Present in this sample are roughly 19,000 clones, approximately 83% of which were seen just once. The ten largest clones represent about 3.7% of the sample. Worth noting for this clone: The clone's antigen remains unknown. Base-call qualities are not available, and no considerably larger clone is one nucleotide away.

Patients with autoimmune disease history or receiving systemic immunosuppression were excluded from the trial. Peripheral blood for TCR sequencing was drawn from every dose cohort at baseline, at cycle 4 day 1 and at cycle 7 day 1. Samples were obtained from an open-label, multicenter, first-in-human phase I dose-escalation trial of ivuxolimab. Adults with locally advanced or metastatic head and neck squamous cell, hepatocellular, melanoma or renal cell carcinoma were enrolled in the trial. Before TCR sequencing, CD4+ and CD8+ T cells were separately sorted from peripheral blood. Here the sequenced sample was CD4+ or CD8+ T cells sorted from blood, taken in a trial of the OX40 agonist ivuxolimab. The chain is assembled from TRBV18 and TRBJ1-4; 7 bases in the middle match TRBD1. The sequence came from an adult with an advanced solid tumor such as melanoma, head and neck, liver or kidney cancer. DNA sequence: TGTGCCAGCTCACCACCGAGCGCAGGGGGAGAAAAACTGTTTTTT. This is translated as CASSPPSAGGEKLFF.